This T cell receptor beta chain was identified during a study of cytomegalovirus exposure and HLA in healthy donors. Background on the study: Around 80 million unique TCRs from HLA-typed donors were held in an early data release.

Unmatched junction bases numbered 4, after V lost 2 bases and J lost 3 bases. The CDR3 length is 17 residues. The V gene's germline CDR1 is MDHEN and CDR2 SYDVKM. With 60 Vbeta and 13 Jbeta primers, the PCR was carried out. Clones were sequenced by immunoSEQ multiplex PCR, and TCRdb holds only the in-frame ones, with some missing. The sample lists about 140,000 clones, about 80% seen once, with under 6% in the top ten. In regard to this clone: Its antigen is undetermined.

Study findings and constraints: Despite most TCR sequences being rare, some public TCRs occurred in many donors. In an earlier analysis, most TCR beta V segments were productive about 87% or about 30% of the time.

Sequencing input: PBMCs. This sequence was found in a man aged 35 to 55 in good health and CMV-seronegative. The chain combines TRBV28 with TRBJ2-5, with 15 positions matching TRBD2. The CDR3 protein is CASSLIGLAGGKETQYF. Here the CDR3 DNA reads TGTGCCAGCAGTTTAATTGGACTAGCGGGGGGGAAAGAGACCCAGTACTTC. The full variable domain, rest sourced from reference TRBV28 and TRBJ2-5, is DVKVTQSSRYLVKRTGEKVFLECVQDMDHENMFWYRQDPGLGLRLIYFSYDVKMKEKGDIPEGYSVSREKKERFSLILESASTNQTSMYLCASSLIGLAGGKETQYFGPGTRLLVL.